These 30 T cell receptor beta chains originate from one sample sequenced in a study of blood T cell repertoires in COVID-19. Clones were sequenced by immunoSEQ multiplex PCR, and TCRdb holds only the in-frame ones, with some missing. This table holds more than 200,000 clones, roughly 90% found once. The sequencing sample was made of peripheral blood. The receptors were gathered from a man between 25 and 39 years old with active or convalescent COVID-19.

The chain links TRBV25-1 to TRBJ1-2; 8 bases align to TRBD1. There are 17 residues in the CDR3. The J segment lost 4 bases and the V segment lost 3 bases, leaving 13 bases of the junction unmatched. Per germline, CDR1 MGHDK and CDR2 SYGVNS. The CDR3, as DNA: TGTGCCAGCAGTGACGAGTACAGGGGGTATTCCAGCTATGGCTACACCTTC. Protein: CASSDEYRGYSSYGYTF.

The chain couples TRBV4-2 to TRBJ2-2; D is possibly TRBD2 (7 bases). The CDR3 is 17 amino acids. Deletions cut 0 bases from V and 4 bases from J, with 15 bases between. Germline CDR1 and CDR2: LGHNA and YNFKEQ. The CDR3 sequence: CASSQELGGATTGELFF. For the CDR3, the DNA is TGTGCCAGCAGCCAAGAATTAGGGGGGGCGACCACCGGGGAGCTGTTTTTT.

This chain links TRBV2 with TRBJ1-2; 9 positions match TRBD1. From germline, CDR1 is SNHLY and CDR2 FYNNEI. This CDR3 is 15 amino acids long. With 4 bases clipped from V and 8 bases from J, the junction kept 11 bases outside the gene matches. The CDR3 nucleotides are TGTGCCAGCAGTGTCCGGACAGGGGCAAGGGAGGGCTACACCTTC. Translation: CASSVRTGAREGYTF.

J is TRBJ2-1 and V is TRBV14, with a possible D match to TRBD1 (5 bases). Deletions cut 1 base from V and 0 bases from J, with 10 bases between. CDR1 and CDR2 (germline): SGHDN, FVKESK. CDR3 size: 16 residues. Written as DNA, the CDR3 is TGTGCCAGCAGCCAAGGTCAGGGCAGCTCCTACAATGAGCAGTTCTTC. Protein sequence: CASSQGQGSSYNEQFF.

This chain connects TRBV11-3 to TRBJ2-2, with D possibly being TRBD1 (5 bases). The CDR3 extends over 16 amino acids. V gave up 2 bases and J gave up 2 bases, with 12 bases separating them. Germline lookup yields CDR1 SGHNT and CDR2 YENEEA. The CDR3 region has the DNA TGTGCCAGCAGCTTAAACAGGCCCCGTAACACCGGGGAGCTGTTTTTT. Translated, it gives CASSLNRPRNTGELFF.

The rearrangement joins TRBV20-1 to TRBJ1-2; D ambiguous. Germline CDR1 DFQATT, CDR2 SNEGSKA (reference sequence). Between the trimmed V and J ends, which lost 8 bases and 4 bases, there was a span of 8 bases. The CDR3 extends over 10 amino acids. CDR3 sequence: CSPAGYGYTF. The CDR3 bases are TGCAGTCCTGCCGGCTATGGCTACACCTTC.

The chain carries TRBV3-1 (or the pseudogene TRBV3-2) and TRBJ2-5; possibly TRBD2 for D (5 bases). The CDR3 contains 11 residues. Germline loops: CDR1 LGHDT, CDR2 YNNKEL (reference sequence). The germline V and J ends were trimmed by 4 bases and 5 bases, with 5 bases remaining between them. The CDR3 sequence is CASSRGETQYF. CDR3 sequence (DNA): TGTGCCAGCAGCCGAGGGGAGACCCAGTACTTC.

CDR3 protein: CASSPESGVDSYEQYF. The CDR3 bases are TGTGCCAGCAGCCCCGAAAGCGGGGTCGACTCCTACGAGCAGTACTTC. This sequence joins TRBV6-6 and TRBJ2-7; TRBD2 agrees at 7 bases. CDR1 and CDR2 (germline): MNHNY, SVGAGI (reference sequence). J was trimmed by 0 bases and V by 6 bases; bases with no gene match: 11. The length of the CDR3 is 16 residues.

The chain employs TRBV6-5 and TRBJ1-2, with a weak D call TRBD1 (5 bases). The CDR3 runs to 13 residues. Germline lookup yields CDR1 MNHEY and CDR2 SVGAGI. The germline V and J ends were trimmed by 5 bases and 4 bases, with 11 bases remaining between them. CDR3 nucleotides: TGTGCCAGCAGTCCTGGGGCAGCCTATGGCTACACCTTC. Its protein product is CASSPGAAYGYTF.

This clone was seen a handful of times. This sequence joins TRBV4-1 and TRBJ1-6; D is uncertain. The germline V and J ends were trimmed by 6 bases and 0 bases, with 18 bases remaining between them. The CDR3 is 18 residues long. Germline CDR1 reads MGHRA; CDR2 reads YSYEKL. CDR3 nucleotide sequence: TGCGCCAGCAGTGATAAGGCCCTAGCGGGCTCCTATAATTCACCCCTCCACTTT. Residues: CASSDKALAGSYNSPLHF.

The rearrangement uses TRBV6-5 and TRBJ1-2; 10 bases match TRBD1. Germline lookup yields CDR1 MNHEY and CDR2 SVGAGI. V shed 5 bases and J 5 bases; nucleotides not matched to a gene: 2. The CDR3 is 13 residues long. This chain's CDR3 is CASSTGQGYGYTF. The CDR3 bases are TGTGCCAGCAGTACGGGACAGGGGTATGGCTACACCTTC.

The rearrangement links TRBV7-2 to TRBJ1-2, with D possibly TRBD1 on 6 matching bases. The CDR3 totals 13 residues. Trimming removed 5 bases from V and 4 bases from J, with 11 bases in between. Germline lookup yields CDR1 SGHTA and CDR2 FQGNSA. In nucleotides, the CDR3 is TGTGCCAGCAGCCACGACAGGATCTATGGCTACACCTTC. Amino acid sequence: CASSHDRIYGYTF.

This clone was counted once. The V call is TRBV12-3 or TRBV12-4, the J call TRBJ1-5; D is possibly TRBD1 (5 bases). V was shortened by 3 bases and J by 6 bases, with 9 bases between the two germline ends. The CDR3 has 13 residues. CDR3 bases: TGTGCCAGCAGTTTTTCGGGGGGTCAGCCCCAGCATTTT. This sequence encodes CASSFSGGQPQHF.

CDR3 amino acids: CSVSGGPNNEQFF. In nucleotides, the CDR3 is TGCAGCGTTTCCGGGGGTCCAAACAATGAGCAGTTCTTC. The V and J genes are TRBV29-1 and TRBJ2-1; D perhaps matches TRBD2 (6 bases). The V end lost 5 bases, the J end lost 5 bases, and 13 bases lay between the germline ends. CDR1 SQVTM and CDR2 ANQGSEA come from the germline V gene. The CDR3 is 13 amino acids.

This CDR3 is CASRQGLASTEAFF. The CDR3 nucleotides read TGTGCCAGCAGACAGGGTTTAGCAAGTACTGAAGCTTTCTTT. The chain uses TRBV6-5 and TRBJ1-1; possible D gene TRBD1, 6 bases. Germline CDR1 is MNHEY and CDR2 is SVGAGI. This CDR3 region has 14 residues. Trimming cost V 6 bases and J 5 bases, with 16 bases left between them.

J is TRBJ2-3 and V is TRBV5-1, with D perhaps TRBD1 (5 bases). The CDR3 is 16 residues long. Between the trimmed V and J ends, which lost 0 bases and 1 base, there was a span of 12 bases. Germline CDR1 is SGHRS and CDR2 is YFSETQ. This CDR3 is CASSLEGASGTDTQYF. The CDR3 DNA reads as TGCGCCAGCAGCTTGGAAGGGGCGAGTGGCACAGATACGCAGTATTTT. Variable domain in full (rest from reference TRBV5-1 and TRBJ2-3): KAGVTQTPRYLIKTRGQQVTLSCSPISGHRSVSWYQQTPGQGLQFLFEYFSETQRNKGNFPGRFSGRQFSNSRSEMNVSTLELGDSALYLCASSLEGASGTDTQYFGPGTRLTVL.

The chain combines TRBV7-9 with TRBJ1-5; 7 bases match TRBD1. V lost 4 bases to trimming and J lost 3 bases; unmatched junction nucleotides: 18. The CDR3 extends over 19 amino acids. CDR1 is SEHNR and CDR2 is FQNEAQ in the germline V gene (reference sequence). CDR3 residues: CASSSARGTAANNNQPQHF. CDR3 bases: TGTGCCAGCAGCTCAGCACGAGGGACAGCCGCAAATAACAATCAGCCCCAGCATTTT.

The gene calls are TRBV9 and TRBJ2-1, with a weak D call TRBD2 (7 bases). The germline gives CDR1 SGDLS, CDR2 YYNGEE. CDR3 length: 15 residues. The V gene lost 6 bases and the J gene lost 3 bases, with 16 bases spanning the gap. The CDR3 is CASNTDGGLYNEQFF. CDR3 DNA: TGTGCCAGCAATACGGACGGGGGGCTCTACAATGAGCAGTTCTTC.

J is TRBJ2-1 and V is TRBV15, with TRBD2 as a possible D gene (6 bases). V lost 5 bases and J 2 bases, leaving 10 bases between the germline ends. The germline V gene has CDR1 LNHNV and CDR2 YYDKDF (reference sequence). CDR3 length equals 14 residues. The CDR3 is CATSERLAYNEQFF. DNA for the CDR3: TGTGCCACCAGCGAACGACTAGCCTACAATGAGCAGTTCTTC.

The DNA of the CDR3 is TGTGCCAGCAGTCCAGGGTTGGGCTATGGCTACACCTTC. This codes for CASSPGLGYGYTF. This sequence joins TRBV7-8 and TRBJ1-2; D might be TRBD1 (5 bases). V lost 6 bases and J 4 bases, leaving 12 bases between the germline ends. In germline, CDR1 is SGHVS, CDR2 FQNEAQ. The CDR3 runs 13 residues.

This rearrangement joins TRBV5-1 to TRBJ2-7; maybe TRBD1 (5 bases). The ends were cut back, 2 bases at V and 0 bases at J, with 12 bases in the middle. The CDR3 contains 15 residues. Germline CDR1 and CDR2: SGHRS and YFSETQ. CDR3 nucleotides: TGCGCCAGCAGCTTTGCCGCAGGGTCCTCCTACGAGCAGTACTTC. As protein: CASSFAAGSSYEQYF.

This clone was seen just once. J is TRBJ1-2 and V is TRBV10-3, with TRBD1 as a possible D gene (5 bases). The CDR3 sequence is 12 residues long. Trimming left V 8 bases short and J 8 bases short, with 15 bases between. The germline V gene has CDR1 ENHRY and CDR2 SYGVKD. The CDR3 here is CAIGTEGRGYTF. CDR3 sequence (DNA): TGTGCCATCGGGACGGAGGGCAGAGGCTACACCTTC.

The CDR3 sequence is CASSKISEPNTEAFF. CDR3 nucleotides: TGTGCCAGTAGTAAGATTTCGGAGCCGAACACTGAAGCTTTCTTT. The V call is TRBV19, the J call TRBJ1-1; D is unresolved. In germline, CDR1 is LNHDA, CDR2 SQIVND (reference sequence). The CDR3 covers 15 residues. With 4 bases removed from V and 1 base from J, the gap between germline ends came to 13 bases.

As for this clone: The sample contains more than one DNA sequence encoding this CDR3. The DNA of the CDR3 is TGCGCCAGCAGCCAAGGGCCAGGGGGAAGGGGCACTGAAGCTTTCTTT. This sequence encodes CASSQGPGGRGTEAFF. V gene TRBV4-1 combines with J gene TRBJ1-1, with 7 bases lining up with TRBD1. From germline, CDR1 is MGHRA and CDR2 YSYEKL. The V gene end was trimmed by 1 base and the J gene end by 4 bases; junction bases not matched to a gene: 9. CDR3 length: 16 amino acids.

The rearrangement uses TRBV13 and TRBJ2-5; 12 bases match TRBD2. V lost 4 bases, J lost 5 bases, and 14 bases stayed unmatched. The CDR3 consists of 18 residues. The V gene's germline CDR1 is PRHDT and CDR2 FYEKMQ (reference sequence). CDR3 region: CASSSGLAGTAKRETQYF. The CDR3 DNA sequence: TGTGCCAGCAGCTCAGGACTAGCGGGGACCGCGAAGAGGGAGACCCAGTACTTC.

The V and J genes are TRBV2 and TRBJ1-6, with 8 bases aligning to TRBD1. CDR1 SNHLY and CDR2 FYNNEI come from the germline V gene. The junction had 5 bases not matched to a gene; V was cut back by 5 bases and J by 5 bases. The CDR3 spans 15 residues. The CDR3 DNA is TGTGCCAGCAGTCTGACACAGGGGGATAATTCACCCCTCCACTTT. Its translation: CASSLTQGDNSPLHF.

CDR3 protein: CASSLTPRRIEAFF. In DNA, the CDR3 is TGTGCCAGCAGCTTAACCCCTAGGAGGATTGAAGCTTTCTTT. The V call is TRBV11-2, the J call TRBJ1-1; no firm D call. Deletions cut 2 bases from V and 7 bases from J, with 14 bases between. The CDR3 contains 14 residues. Germline CDR1 is SGHAT and CDR2 is FQNNGV.

The chain couples TRBV7-2 to TRBJ2-1; TRBD2 matches 8 bases. Per germline, CDR1 SGHTA and CDR2 FQGNSA. There are 15 residues in the CDR3. V was clipped by 8 bases and J by 4 bases; unmatched bases: 10. The CDR3, as DNA: TGTGCCAGCGCTCGGTTGGTAGCGGGGTACAATGAGCAGTTCTTC. Its translation is CASARLVAGYNEQFF.

The CDR3: CASGAQPVGGQPQHF. In DNA, the CDR3 is TGTGCCAGCGGGGCCCAGCCGGTGGGCGGTCAGCCCCAGCATTTT. The rearrangement joins TRBV2 to TRBJ1-5; perhaps TRBD1 as D (5 bases). The CDR3 totals 15 residues. The V end lost 8 bases, the J end lost 6 bases, and 20 bases lay between the germline ends. CDR1 and CDR2 from the germline V gene are SNHLY and FYNNEI.

The chain has TRBV6-5 and TRBJ1-2, with 8 bases that match TRBD1. The CDR3 spans 13 residues. Germline V gives CDR1 MNHEY, CDR2 SVGAGI. V trimming: 7 bases; J trimming: 8 bases; junction bases outside the gene matches: 9. Here the CDR3 reads CASNMDRVGGYTF. Here the CDR3 DNA reads TGTGCCAGCAACATGGACAGGGTAGGAGGCTACACCTTC.